This T cell receptor (beta chain) was sequenced in a study of T-cell memory formation after mild COVID-19. The wider study: Largely, TCR clusters stayed within a single donor.

In its sample, this clonotype was seen a few times. The antigen is not known. V was shortened by 7 bases and J by 2 bases, with 12 bases between the two germline ends. There are 13 residues in the CDR3. The germline V gene has CDR1 DFQATT and CDR2 SNEGSKA (reference sequence). TCRdb re-analysed the 5' RACE reads in MiXCR, keeping a single row per CDR3 protein. Of about 81,000 distinct CDR3 sequences in the sample, 20% to 25% were seen once. Regarding the study as a whole: Cross-reactive memory appears to have joined, as suggested by some responding clones showing up in pre-infection memory. While clones contracting from day 15 to 85 were balanced between CD4 and CD8, later expanders leaned CD4+.

This sequence joins TRBV20-1 and TRBJ2-1; D uncertain. The clonotype was recovered from a man aged 18 to 35 who had mild COVID-19 (a few samples of this study predate the infection). Cell type and time point are not known. Sequencing used PBMCs or a T cell subset sorted from them (not recorded which). The CDR3 coding sequence is TGCAGTGGAGTGGCAGCTACCTACAATGAGCAGTTCTTC. This translates into CSGVAATYNEQFF.